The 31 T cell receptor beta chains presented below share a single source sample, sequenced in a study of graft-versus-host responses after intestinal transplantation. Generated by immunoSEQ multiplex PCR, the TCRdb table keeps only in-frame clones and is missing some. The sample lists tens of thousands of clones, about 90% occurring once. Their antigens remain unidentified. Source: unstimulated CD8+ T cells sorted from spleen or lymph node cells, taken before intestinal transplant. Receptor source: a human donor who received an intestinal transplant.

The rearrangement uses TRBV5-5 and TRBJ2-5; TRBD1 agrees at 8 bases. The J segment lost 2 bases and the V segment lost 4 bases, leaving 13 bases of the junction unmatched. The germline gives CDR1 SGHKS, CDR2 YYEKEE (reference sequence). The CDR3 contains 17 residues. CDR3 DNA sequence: TGTGCCAGCAGCCCGACAATGCGGGACAGGTCTCAAGAGACCCAGTACTTC. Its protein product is CASSPTMRDRSQETQYF.

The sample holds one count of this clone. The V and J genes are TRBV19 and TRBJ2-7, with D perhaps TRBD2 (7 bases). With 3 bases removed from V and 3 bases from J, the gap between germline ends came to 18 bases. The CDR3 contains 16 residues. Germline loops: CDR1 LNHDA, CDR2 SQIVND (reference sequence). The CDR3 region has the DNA TGTGCCAGTAGTATGTCCGGGGGGCGCCAGGGCTACGAGCAGTACTTC. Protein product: CASSMSGGRQGYEQYF.

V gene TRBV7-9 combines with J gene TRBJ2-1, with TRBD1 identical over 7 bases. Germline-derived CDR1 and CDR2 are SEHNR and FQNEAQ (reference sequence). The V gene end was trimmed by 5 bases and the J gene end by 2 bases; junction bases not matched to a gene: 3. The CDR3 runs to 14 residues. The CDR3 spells CASSPGGPYNEQFF. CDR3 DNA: TGTGCCAGCAGCCCAGGGGGACCCTACAATGAGCAGTTCTTC.

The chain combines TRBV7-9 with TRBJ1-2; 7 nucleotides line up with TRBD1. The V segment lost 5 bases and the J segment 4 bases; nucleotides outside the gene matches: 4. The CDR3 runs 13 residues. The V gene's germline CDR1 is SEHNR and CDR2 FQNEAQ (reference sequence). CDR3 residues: CASSLGQPYGYTF. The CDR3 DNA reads TGTGCCAGCAGCCTGGGACAGCCCTATGGCTACACCTTC.

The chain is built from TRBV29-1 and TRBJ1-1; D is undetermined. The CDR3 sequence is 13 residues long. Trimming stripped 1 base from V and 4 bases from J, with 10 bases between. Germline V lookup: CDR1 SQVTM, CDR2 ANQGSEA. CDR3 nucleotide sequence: TGCAGCGTTGAAGTTCCGGGGAGCACTGAAGCTTTCTTT. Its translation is CSVEVPGSTEAFF.

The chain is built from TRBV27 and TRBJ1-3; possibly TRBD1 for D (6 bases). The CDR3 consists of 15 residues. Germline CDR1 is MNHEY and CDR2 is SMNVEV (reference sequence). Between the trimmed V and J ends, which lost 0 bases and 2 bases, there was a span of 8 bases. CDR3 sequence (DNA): TGTGCCAGCAGTTTATCCAGGGGCCCTGGAAACACCATATATTTT. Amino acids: CASSLSRGPGNTIYF.

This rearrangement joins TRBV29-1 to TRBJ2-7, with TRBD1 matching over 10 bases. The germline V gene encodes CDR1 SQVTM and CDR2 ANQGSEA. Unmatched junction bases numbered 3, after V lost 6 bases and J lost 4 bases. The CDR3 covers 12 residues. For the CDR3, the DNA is TGCAGCGTGGGGGACAGGGGTTACGAGCAGTACTTC. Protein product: CSVGDRGYEQYF.

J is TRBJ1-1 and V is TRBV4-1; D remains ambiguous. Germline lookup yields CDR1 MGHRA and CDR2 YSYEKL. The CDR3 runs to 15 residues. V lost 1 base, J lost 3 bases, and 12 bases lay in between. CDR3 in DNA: TGCGCCAGCAGCCAAGTTGCGGGAATGGACACTGAAGCTTTCTTT. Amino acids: CASSQVAGMDTEAFF.

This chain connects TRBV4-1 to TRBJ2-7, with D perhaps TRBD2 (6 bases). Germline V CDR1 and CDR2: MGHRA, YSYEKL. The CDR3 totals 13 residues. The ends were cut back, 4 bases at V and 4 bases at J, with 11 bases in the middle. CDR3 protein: CASSLGGRYEQYF. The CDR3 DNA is TGCGCCAGCAGCCTCGGGGGTAGGTACGAGCAGTACTTC.

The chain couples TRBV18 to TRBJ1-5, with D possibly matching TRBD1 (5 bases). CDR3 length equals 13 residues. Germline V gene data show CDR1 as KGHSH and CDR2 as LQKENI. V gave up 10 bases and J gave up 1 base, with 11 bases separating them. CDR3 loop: CATQGASNQPQHF. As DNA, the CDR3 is TGTGCCACCCAGGGTGCGAGCAATCAGCCCCAGCATTTT.

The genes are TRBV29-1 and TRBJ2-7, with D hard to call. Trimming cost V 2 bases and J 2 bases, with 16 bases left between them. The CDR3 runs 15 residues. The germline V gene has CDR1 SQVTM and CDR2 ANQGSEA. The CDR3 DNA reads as TGCAGCGTTGAACTGCCCGCGTCAAGTACCTACGAGCAGTACTTC. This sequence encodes CSVELPASSTYEQYF.

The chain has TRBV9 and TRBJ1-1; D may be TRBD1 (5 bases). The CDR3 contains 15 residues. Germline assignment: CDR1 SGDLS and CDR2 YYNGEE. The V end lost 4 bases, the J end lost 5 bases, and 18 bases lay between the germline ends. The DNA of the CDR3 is TGTGCCAGCAGCCCAGGGTTGGGGGGAGGAACTGAAGCTTTCTTT. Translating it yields CASSPGLGGGTEAFF.

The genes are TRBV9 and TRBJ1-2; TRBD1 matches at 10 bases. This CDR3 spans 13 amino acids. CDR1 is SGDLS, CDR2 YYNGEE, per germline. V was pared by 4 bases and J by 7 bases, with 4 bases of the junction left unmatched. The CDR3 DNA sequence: TGTGCCAGCAGCCAGGGACAGGGGTTTGGCTACACCTTC. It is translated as CASSQGQGFGYTF.

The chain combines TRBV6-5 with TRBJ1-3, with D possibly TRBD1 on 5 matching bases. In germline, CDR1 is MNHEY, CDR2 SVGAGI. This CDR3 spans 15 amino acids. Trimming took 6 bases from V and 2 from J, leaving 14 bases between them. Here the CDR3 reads CASRVTDFPGNTIYF. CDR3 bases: TGTGCCAGCAGGGTGACAGACTTCCCTGGAAACACCATATATTTT.

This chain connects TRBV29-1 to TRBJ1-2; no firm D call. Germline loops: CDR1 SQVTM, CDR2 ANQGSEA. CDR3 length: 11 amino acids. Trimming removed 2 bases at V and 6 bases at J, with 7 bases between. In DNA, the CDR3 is TGCAGCGTTGAACCGGGGAATGGCTACACCTTC. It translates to CSVEPGNGYTF.

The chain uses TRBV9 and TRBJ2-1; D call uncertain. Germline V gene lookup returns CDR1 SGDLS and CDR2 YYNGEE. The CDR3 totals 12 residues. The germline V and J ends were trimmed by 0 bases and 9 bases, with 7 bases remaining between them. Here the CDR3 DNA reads TGTGCCAGCAGCGTAGGCCTCGGTGAGCAGTTCTTC. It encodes CASSVGLGEQFF.

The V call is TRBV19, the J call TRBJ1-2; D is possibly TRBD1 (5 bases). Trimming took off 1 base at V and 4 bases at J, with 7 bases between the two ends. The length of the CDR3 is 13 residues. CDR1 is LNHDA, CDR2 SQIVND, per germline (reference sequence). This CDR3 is CASSIGQFYGYTF. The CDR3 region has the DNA TGTGCCAGTAGTATAGGACAGTTCTATGGCTACACCTTC.

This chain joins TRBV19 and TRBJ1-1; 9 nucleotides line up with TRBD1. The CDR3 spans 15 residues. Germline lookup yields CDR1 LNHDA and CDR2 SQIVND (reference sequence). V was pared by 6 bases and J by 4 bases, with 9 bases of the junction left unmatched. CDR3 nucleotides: TGTGCCAGTAGCAACAGGGGGCTCTGGGTCACTGAAGCTTTCTTT. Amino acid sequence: CASSNRGLWVTEAFF.

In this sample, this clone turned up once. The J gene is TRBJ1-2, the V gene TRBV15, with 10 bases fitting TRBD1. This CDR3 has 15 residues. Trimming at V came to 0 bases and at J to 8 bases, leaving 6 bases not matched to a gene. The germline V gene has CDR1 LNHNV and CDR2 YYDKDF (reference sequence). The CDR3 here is CATSRDGTGEGGYTF. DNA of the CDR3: TGTGCCACCAGCAGAGACGGGACAGGGGAGGGCGGCTACACCTTC.

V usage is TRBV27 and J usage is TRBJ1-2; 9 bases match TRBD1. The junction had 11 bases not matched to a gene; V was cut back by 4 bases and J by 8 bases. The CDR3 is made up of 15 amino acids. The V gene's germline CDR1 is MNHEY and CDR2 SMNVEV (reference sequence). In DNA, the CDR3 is TGTGCCAGCAGTTATGACCCCACAGGGGGCGTGGGCTACACCTTC. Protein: CASSYDPTGGVGYTF.

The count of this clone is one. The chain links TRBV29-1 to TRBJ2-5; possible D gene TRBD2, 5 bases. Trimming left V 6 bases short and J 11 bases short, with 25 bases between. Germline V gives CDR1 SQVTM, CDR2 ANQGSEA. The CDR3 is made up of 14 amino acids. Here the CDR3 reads CSVGRADGVAEQYF. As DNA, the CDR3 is TGCAGCGTCGGCAGAGCGGACGGTGTTGCGGAGCAGTACTTC.

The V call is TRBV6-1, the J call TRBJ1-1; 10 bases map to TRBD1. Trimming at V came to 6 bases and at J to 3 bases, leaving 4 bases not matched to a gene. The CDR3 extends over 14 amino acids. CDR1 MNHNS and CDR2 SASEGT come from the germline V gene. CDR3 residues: CASRDRGLHTEAFF. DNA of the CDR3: TGTGCCAGCAGAGACAGGGGGCTACACACTGAAGCTTTCTTT.

In nucleotides, the CDR3 is TGTGCCAGCAGTGATAAGGGAGTGGCCACCGGGGAGCTGTTTTTT. This sequence encodes CASSDKGVATGELFF. The J gene is TRBJ2-2, the V gene TRBV2; a possible D gene is TRBD2 (5 bases). The germline V gene has CDR1 SNHLY and CDR2 FYNNEI. Trimming took 3 bases from V and 4 from J, leaving 12 bases between them. The CDR3 extends over 15 amino acids.

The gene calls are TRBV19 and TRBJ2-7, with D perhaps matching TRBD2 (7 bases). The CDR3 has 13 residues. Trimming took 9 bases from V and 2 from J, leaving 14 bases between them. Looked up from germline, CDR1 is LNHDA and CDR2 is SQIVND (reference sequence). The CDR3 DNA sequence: TGTGCCAGCCTAGGGGGGGGCCCCTACGAGCAGTACTTC. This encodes CASLGGGPYEQYF. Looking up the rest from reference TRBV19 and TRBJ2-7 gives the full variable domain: DGGITQSPKYLFRKEGQNVTLSCEQNLNHDAMYWYRQDPGQGLRLIYYSQIVNDFQKGDIAEGYSVSREKKESFPLTVTSAQKNPTAFYLCASLGGGPYEQYFGPGTRLTVT.

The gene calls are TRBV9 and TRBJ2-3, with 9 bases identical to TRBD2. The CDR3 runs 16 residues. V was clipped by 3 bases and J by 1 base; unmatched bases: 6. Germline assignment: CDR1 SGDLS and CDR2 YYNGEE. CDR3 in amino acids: CASSASSGGRTDTQYF. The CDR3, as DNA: TGTGCCAGCAGCGCCAGTAGCGGGGGCCGCACAGATACGCAGTATTTT.

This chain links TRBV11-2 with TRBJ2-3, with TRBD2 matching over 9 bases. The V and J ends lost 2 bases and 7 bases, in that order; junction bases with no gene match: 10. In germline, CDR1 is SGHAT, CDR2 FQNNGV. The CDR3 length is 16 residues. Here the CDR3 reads CASSLLGRGGVNTQYF. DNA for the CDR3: TGTGCCAGCAGCTTATTGGGGCGGGGGGGCGTGAATACGCAGTATTTT.

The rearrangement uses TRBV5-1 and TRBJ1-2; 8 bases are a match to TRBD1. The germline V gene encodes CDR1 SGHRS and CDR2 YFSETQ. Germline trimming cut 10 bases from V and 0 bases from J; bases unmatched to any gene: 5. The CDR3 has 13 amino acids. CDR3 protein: CASRTGTNYGYTF. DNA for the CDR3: TGCGCCTCCCGGACAGGGACTAACTATGGCTACACCTTC. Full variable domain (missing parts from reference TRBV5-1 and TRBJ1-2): KAGVTQTPRYLIKTRGQQVTLSCSPISGHRSVSWYQQTPGQGLQFLFEYFSETQRNKGNFPGRFSGRQFSNSRSEMNVSTLELGDSALYLCASRTGTNYGYTFGSGTRLTVV.

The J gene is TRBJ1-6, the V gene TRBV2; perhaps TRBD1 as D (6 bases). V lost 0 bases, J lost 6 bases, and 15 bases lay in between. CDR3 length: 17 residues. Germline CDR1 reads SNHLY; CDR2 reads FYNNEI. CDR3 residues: CASSEAQTGWRNSPLHF. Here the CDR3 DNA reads TGTGCCAGCAGTGAAGCCCAGACAGGCTGGCGTAATTCACCCCTCCACTTT.

DNA for the CDR3: TGTGCTAGTGCCGGGGCGGCCAGGCGGGGCAATGAGCAGTTCTTC. It translates to CASAGAARRGNEQFF. V gene TRBV12-5 combines with J gene TRBJ2-1, with D perhaps TRBD2 (6 bases). The germline CDR1 and CDR2 sequences are LGHNT and FRNRAP. V was cut by 7 bases and J by 6 bases, with 19 bases left in between. This CDR3 has 15 amino acids.

The CDR3 region is CASSPYGGSYEQYF. The CDR3 DNA is TGTGCCAGCAGCCCATACGGGGGCTCCTACGAGCAGTACTTC. The rearrangement joins TRBV5-6 to TRBJ2-7, with a possible D match to TRBD2 (6 bases). This CDR3 contains 14 residues. Trimming cost V 4 bases and J 0 bases, with 11 bases left between them. Looked up from germline, CDR1 is SGHDT and CDR2 is YYEEEE. Full variable domain (rest looked up from reference TRBV5-6 and TRBJ2-7): DAGVTQSPTHLIKTRGQQVTLRCSPKSGHDTVSWYQQALGQGPQFIFQYYEEEERQRGNFPDRFSGHQFPNYSSELNVNALLLGDSALYLCASSPYGGSYEQYFGPGTRLTVT.

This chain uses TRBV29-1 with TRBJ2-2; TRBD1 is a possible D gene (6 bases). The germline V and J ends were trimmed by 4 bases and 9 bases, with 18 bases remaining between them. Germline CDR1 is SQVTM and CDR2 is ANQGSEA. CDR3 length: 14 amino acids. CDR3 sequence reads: CSVGIQGPLRELFF. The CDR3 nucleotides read TGCAGCGTTGGGATACAGGGCCCCTTGCGGGAGCTGTTTTTT.